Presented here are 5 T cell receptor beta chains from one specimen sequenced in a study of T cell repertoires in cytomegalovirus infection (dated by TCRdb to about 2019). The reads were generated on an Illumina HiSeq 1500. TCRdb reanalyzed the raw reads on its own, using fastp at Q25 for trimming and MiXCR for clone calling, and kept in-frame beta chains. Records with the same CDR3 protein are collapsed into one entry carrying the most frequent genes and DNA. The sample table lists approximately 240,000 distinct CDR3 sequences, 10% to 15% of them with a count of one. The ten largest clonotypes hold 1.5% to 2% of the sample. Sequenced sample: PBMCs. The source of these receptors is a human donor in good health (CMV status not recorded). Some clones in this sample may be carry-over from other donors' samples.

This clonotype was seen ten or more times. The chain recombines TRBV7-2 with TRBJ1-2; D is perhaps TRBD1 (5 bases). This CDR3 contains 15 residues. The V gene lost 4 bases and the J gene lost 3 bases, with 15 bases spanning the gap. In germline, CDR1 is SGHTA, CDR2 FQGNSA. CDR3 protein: CASSSARGSDYGYTF. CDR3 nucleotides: TGTGCCAGCAGCTCTGCTAGGGGATCCGACTATGGCTACACCTTC. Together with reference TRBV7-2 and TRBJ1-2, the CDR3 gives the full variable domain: GAGVSQSPSNKVTEKGKDVELRCDPISGHTALYWYRQSLGQGLEFLIYFQGNSAPDKSGLPSDRFSAERTGGSVSTLTIQRTQQEDSAVYLCASSSARGSDYGYTFGSGTRLTVV.

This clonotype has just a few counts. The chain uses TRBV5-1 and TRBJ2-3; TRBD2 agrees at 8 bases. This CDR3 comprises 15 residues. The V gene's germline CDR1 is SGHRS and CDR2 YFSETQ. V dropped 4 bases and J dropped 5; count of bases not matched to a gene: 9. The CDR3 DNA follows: TGCGCCAGCAGCCCTCAAGCGGGAGTCGGAGATACGCAGTATTTT. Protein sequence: CASSPQAGVGDTQYF.

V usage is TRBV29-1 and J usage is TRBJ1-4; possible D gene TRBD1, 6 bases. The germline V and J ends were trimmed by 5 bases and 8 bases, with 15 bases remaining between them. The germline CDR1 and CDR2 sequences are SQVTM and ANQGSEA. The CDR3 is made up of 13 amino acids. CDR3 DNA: TGCAGCGTTCGGGGGGCATCAAGGGAAAAACTGTTTTTT. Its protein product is CSVRGASREKLFF.

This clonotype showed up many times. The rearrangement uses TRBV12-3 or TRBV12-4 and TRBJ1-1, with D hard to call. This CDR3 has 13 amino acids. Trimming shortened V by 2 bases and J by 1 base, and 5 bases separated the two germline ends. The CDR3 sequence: CASSLWENTEAFF. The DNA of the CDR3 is TGTGCCAGCAGTTTATGGGAGAACACTGAAGCTTTCTTT.

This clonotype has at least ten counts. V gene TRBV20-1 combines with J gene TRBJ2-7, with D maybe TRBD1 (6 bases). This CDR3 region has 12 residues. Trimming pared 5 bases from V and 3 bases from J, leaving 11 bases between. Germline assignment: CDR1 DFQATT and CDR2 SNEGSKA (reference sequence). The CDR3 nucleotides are TGCAGTGCTGACGCGACAGGCTACGAGCAGTACTTC. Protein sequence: CSADATGYEQYF.